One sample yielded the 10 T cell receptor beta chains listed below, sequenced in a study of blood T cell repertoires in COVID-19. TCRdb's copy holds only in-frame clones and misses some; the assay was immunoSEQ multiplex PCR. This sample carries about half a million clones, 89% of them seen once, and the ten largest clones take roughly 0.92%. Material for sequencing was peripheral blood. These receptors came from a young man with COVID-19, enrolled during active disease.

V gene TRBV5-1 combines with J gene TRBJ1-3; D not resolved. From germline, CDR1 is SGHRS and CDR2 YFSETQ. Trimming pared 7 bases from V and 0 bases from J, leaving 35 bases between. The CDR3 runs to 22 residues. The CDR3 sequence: CASRFLGPGAYFHSASGNTIYF. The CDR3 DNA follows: TGCGCCAGCCGTTTCCTGGGCCCGGGAGCGTATTTTCACAGTGCCTCTGGAAACACCATATATTTT.

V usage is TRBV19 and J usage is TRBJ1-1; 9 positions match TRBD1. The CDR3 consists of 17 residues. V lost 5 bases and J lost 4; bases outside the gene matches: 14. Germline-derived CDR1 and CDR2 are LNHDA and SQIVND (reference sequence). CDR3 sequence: CASSLSAQGALSTEAFF. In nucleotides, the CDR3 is TGTGCCAGTAGTTTGTCCGCACAGGGGGCTTTGAGCACTGAAGCTTTCTTT.

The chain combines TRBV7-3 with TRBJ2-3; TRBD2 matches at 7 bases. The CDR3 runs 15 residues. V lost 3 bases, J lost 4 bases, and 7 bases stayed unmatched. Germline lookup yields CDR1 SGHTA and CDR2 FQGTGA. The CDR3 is CASSFYGGGPDTQYF. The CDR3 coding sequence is TGTGCCAGCAGCTTTTACGGGGGAGGGCCAGATACGCAGTATTTT.

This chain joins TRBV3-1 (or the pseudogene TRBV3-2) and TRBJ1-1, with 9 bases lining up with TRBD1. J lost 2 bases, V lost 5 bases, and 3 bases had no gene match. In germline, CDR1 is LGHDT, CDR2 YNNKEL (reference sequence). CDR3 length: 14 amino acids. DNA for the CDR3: TGTGCCAGCAGCACGGACAGGGGAAACACTGAAGCTTTCTTT. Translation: CASSTDRGNTEAFF.

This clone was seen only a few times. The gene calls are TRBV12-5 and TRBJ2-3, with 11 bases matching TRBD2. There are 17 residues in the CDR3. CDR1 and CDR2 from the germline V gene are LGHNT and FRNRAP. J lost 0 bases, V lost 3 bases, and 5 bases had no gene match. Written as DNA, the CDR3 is TGTGCTAGTGGTTTAACCCGGACTAGCGGGAGCACAGATACGCAGTATTTT. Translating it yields CASGLTRTSGSTDTQYF. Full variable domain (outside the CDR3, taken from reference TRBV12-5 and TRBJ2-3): DARVTQTPRHKVTEMGQEVTMRCQPILGHNTVFWYRQTMMQGLELLAYFRNRAPLDDSGMPKDRFSAEMPDATLATLKIQPSEPRDSAVYFCASGLTRTSGSTDTQYFGPGTRLTVL.

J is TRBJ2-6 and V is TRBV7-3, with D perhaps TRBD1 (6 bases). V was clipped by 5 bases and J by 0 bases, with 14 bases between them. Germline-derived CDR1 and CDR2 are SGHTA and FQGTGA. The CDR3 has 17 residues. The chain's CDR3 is CASSPQGQVSGANVLTF. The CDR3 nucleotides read TGTGCCAGCAGCCCCCAGGGGCAAGTCTCTGGGGCCAACGTCCTGACTTTC.

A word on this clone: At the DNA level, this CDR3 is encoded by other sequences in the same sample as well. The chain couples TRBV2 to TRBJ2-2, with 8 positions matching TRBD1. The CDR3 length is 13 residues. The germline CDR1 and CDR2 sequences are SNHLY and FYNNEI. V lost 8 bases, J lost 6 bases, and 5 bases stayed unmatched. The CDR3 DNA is TGTGCCAGCCGGACAGGGTGGTCCGGGGAGCTGTTTTTT. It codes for CASRTGWSGELFF.

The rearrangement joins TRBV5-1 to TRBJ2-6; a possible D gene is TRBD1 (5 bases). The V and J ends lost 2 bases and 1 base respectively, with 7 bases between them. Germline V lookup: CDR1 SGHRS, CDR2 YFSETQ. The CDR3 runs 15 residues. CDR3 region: CASSLSGSGANVLTF. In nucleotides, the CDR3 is TGCGCCAGCAGCTTATCAGGGTCTGGGGCCAACGTCCTGACTTTC.

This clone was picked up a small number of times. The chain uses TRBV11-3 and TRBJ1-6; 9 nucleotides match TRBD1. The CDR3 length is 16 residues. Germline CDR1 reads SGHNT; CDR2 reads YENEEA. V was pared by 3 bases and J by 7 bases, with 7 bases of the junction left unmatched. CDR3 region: CASSFLPTGGNSPLHF. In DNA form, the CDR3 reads TGTGCCAGCAGCTTTTTGCCGACAGGGGGGAATTCACCCCTCCACTTT.

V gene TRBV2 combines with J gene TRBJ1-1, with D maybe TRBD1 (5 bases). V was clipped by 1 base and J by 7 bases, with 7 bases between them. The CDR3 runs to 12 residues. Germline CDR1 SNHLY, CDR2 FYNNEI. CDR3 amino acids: CASSEGGSEAFF. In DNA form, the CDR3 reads TGTGCCAGCAGTGAAGGGGGCAGTGAAGCTTTCTTT.